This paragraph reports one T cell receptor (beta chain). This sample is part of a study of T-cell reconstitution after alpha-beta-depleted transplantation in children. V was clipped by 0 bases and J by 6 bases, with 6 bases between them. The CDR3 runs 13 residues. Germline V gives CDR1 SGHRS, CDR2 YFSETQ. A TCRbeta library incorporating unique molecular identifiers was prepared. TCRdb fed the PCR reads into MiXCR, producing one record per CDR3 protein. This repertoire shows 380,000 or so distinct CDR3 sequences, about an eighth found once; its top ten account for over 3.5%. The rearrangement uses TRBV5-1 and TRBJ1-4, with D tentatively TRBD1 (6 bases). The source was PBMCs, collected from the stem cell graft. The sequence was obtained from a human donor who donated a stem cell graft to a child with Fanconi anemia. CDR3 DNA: TGCGCCAGCAGCTTGGAGGGGGATGAAAAACTGTTTTTT. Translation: CASSLEGDEKLFF.